Below, one T cell receptor (beta chain) is given with its context. The sample belongs to a study of blood T cell repertoires in COVID-19. Method: immunoSEQ multiplex PCR; TCRdb's copy keeps in-frame clones and lacks some. Of under 150,000 clones in the sample, 85% to 90% are singletons; the top ten hold 2.5% to 3.5%. The sequence was collected from a woman aged 55-70 years with active COVID-19. The material sequenced was peripheral blood.

DNA for the CDR3: TGTGCCAGCAGCCGAACCCCAACTAGCGGGAGCGGAGAGACCCAGTACTTC. It yields the protein CASSRTPTSGSGETQYF. This chain joins TRBV5-4 and TRBJ2-5, with TRBD2 identical over 11 bases. The CDR3 has 17 amino acids. CDR1 is SGHNT, CDR2 YYREEE, per germline (reference sequence). V lost 4 bases to trimming and J lost 4 bases; unmatched junction nucleotides: 12.